This T cell receptor beta chain was recovered during a study of blood T cell repertoires in COVID-19. On the study more broadly: In each case, the material was cDNA or gDNA derived from T cells, B-cell-depleted T cells, or PBMCs.

CDR3 size: 16 residues. In germline, CDR1 is MDHEN, CDR2 SYDVKM. The ends lost 7 bases at V and 4 bases at J; junction bases unmatched: 13. Original processing notes: Counts of nucleated cells, estimated from reference gene primer amplification, were obtained. Clones were read by immunoSEQ multiplex PCR, and TCRdb kept only the in-frame ones, dropping some. The V and J calls and clone size were taken over from that table, and D and trimming were inferred from the DNA. Of approximately 500,000 clones listed, 89% are singletons. Seattle's cohort entered during active infection and was followed longitudinally.

The source material was peripheral blood. This TCR came from a man between 18 and 29 years old with COVID-19, enrolled during active disease. J is TRBJ1-5 and V is TRBV28; 7 bases are shared with TRBD1. DNA for the CDR3: TGTGCCAGCACCCTACCCACAGGGGCGCGGAATCAGCCCCAGCATTTT. Protein sequence: CASTLPTGARNQPQHF.